The 11 T cell receptor beta chains reported below all come from one sample, sequenced in a study of glioma-infiltrating T cells after dendritic cell vaccination. The repertoire was sequenced with immunoSEQ multiplex PCR; TCRdb's copy has only in-frame clones and lacks some. The sample lists tens of thousands of clones, 70% to 90% seen once, with approximately 2.9% in the top ten. Here the sequenced sample was blood, taken before dendritic cell vaccination. These receptors originate from a human donor with glioblastoma.

This clone was seen just once. V is TRBV5-1 and J is TRBJ1-2; D unresolved. CDR3 size: 13 residues. The V gene's germline CDR1 is SGHRS and CDR2 YFSETQ. The V and J ends lost 3 bases and 3 bases respectively, with 9 bases between them. The CDR3 is CASSWRSDYGYTF. The CDR3 coding sequence is TGCGCCAGCAGCTGGAGGTCCGACTATGGCTACACCTTC.

The sample holds a few counts of this clone. The chain employs TRBV11-2 and TRBJ2-1, with 8 bases aligning to TRBD1. The V gene's germline CDR1 is SGHAT and CDR2 FQNNGV. J was trimmed by 8 bases and V by 6 bases; bases with no gene match: 6. The length of the CDR3 is 13 residues. CDR3 nucleotides: TGTGCCAGCAGTCCCGGACAGGGCGATGAGCAGTTCTTC. Encoded protein: CASSPGQGDEQFF. The full variable domain, with the rest looked up from reference TRBV11-2 and TRBJ2-1, is EAGVAQSPRYKIIEKRQSVAFWCNPISGHATLYWYQQILGQGPKLLIQFQNNGVVDDSQLPKDRFSAERLKGVDSTLKIQPAKLEDSAVYLCASSPGQGDEQFFGPGTRLTVL.

The V call is TRBV18, the J call TRBJ2-5, with TRBD1 identical over 8 bases. The CDR3 has 14 residues. Germline V CDR1 and CDR2: KGHSH, LQKENI. V gave up 4 bases and J gave up 5 bases; unmatched junction bases: 6. This CDR3 is CASSLDRAAETQYF. CDR3 nucleotide sequence: TGTGCCAGCTCACTGGACAGGGCTGCCGAGACCCAGTACTTC.

This clone was observed a few times. V gene TRBV5-1 combines with J gene TRBJ2-5; 11 nucleotides align to TRBD1. CDR1 is SGHRS and CDR2 is YFSETQ in the germline V gene. The CDR3 runs to 16 residues. V shed 4 bases, J shed 4 bases, and the junction held 9 bases outside the gene matches. The CDR3 DNA reads as TGCGCCAGCAGCGGCCTCGGGACAGGGGGGGCAGAGACCCAGTACTTC. This translates into CASSGLGTGGAETQYF.

This clone appeared a few times. This sample includes further DNA sequences coding for the same CDR3. The chain carries TRBV2 and TRBJ2-5; D not certain. The V gene's germline CDR1 is SNHLY and CDR2 FYNNEI. There are 12 residues in the CDR3. V dropped 9 bases and J dropped 1 base, with 9 bases sitting between them. The chain's CDR3 is CASSFSQETQYF. CDR3 DNA: TGTGCCAGTTCCTTTTCCCAAGAGACCCAGTACTTC.

V usage is TRBV7-2 and J usage is TRBJ1-1; no firm D call. Trimming stripped 5 bases from V and 0 bases from J, with 10 bases between. Germline CDR1 is SGHTA and CDR2 is FQGNSA. This CDR3 has 14 amino acids. The CDR3, as DNA: TGTGCCAGCAGCCACGCAGGTATGAACACTGAAGCTTTCTTT. This sequence encodes CASSHAGMNTEAFF.

The chain has TRBV6-5 and TRBJ1-4; 7 nucleotides line up with TRBD1. CDR3 length: 15 amino acids. Trimming at V came to 6 bases and at J to 7 bases, leaving 11 bases not matched to a gene. The germline CDR1 and CDR2 sequences are MNHEY and SVGAGI. CDR3 residues: CASSSHRGGVEKLFF. In DNA, the CDR3 is TGTGCCAGCAGCTCACACAGGGGCGGTGTTGAAAAACTGTTTTTT.

The V gene is TRBV4-1, the J gene TRBJ1-4; 8 positions match TRBD1. CDR1 is MGHRA, CDR2 YSYEKL, per germline. The trim removed 4 bases at V and 7 bases at J, leaving 5 bases unmatched. The CDR3 runs 14 residues. The CDR3: CASSLGQGAEKLFF. The DNA for the CDR3 is TGCGCCAGCAGCCTCGGACAGGGAGCTGAAAAACTGTTTTTT.

This chain links TRBV29-1 with TRBJ1-4; weak D call: TRBD1 (5 bases). The CDR3 consists of 14 residues. CDR1 SQVTM and CDR2 ANQGSEA come from the germline V gene. Trimming took off 0 bases at V and 10 bases at J, with 15 bases between the two ends. CDR3 coding DNA: TGCAGCGTTGAAGATCCCGGGGGAAGGGGAAAACTGTTTTTT. It encodes CSVEDPGGRGKLFF.

The chain recombines TRBV5-1 with TRBJ1-4, with D hard to call. Trimming removed 2 bases at V and 0 bases at J, with 8 bases between. CDR3 length: 15 residues. Germline V gene sequence: CDR1 SGHRS, CDR2 YFSETQ. The CDR3 bases are TGCGCCAGCAGCTTTCCCGGAGCAACTAATGAAAAACTGTTTTTT. Encoded protein: CASSFPGATNEKLFF.

The CDR3 DNA sequence: TGTGCCAGCAGTGAACAGGGGGCCGACACCATATATTTT. This gives the protein CASSEQGADTIYF. The rearrangement uses TRBV2 and TRBJ1-3; 8 nucleotides line up with TRBD1. Germline CDR1 is SNHLY and CDR2 is FYNNEI. CDR3 length: 13 residues. The V segment lost 2 bases and the J segment 8 bases; nucleotides outside the gene matches: 2. The variable domain in full, completed from reference TRBV2 and TRBJ1-3, reads EPEVTQTPSHQVTQMGQEVILRCVPISNHLYFYWYRQILGQKVEFLVSFYNNEISEKSEIFDDQFSVERPDGSNFTLKIRSTKLEDSAMYFCASSEQGADTIYFGEGSWLTVV.